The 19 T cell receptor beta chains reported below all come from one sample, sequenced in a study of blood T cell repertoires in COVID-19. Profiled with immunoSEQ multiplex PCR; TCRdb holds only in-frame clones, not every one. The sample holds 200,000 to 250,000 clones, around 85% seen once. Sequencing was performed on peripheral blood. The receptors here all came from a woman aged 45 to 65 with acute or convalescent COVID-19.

CDR3 region: CASSFGTGLGYGYTF. CDR3 DNA sequence: TGTGCCAGTAGTTTCGGGACAGGGTTGGGCTATGGCTACACCTTC. The chain couples TRBV19 to TRBJ1-2; 9 bases are shared with TRBD1. This CDR3 comprises 15 residues. The V gene's germline CDR1 is LNHDA and CDR2 SQIVND (reference sequence). Trimming cost V 5 bases and J 4 bases; bases outside gene matches: 8.

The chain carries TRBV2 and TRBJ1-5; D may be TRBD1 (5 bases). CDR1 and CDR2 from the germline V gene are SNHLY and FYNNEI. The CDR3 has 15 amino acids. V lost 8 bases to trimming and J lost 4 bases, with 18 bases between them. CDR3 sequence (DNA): TGTGCCAGCGGCCCAACTGGTTCAGGGAATCAGCCCCAGCATTTT. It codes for CASGPTGSGNQPQHF.

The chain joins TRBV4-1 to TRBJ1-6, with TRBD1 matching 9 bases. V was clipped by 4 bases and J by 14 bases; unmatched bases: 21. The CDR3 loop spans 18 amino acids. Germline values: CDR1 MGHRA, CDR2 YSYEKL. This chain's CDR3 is CASSPSRDRVPSFETLHF. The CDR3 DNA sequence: TGCGCCAGCAGCCCCTCCCGGGACAGGGTGCCGTCGTTTGAGACCCTCCACTTT.

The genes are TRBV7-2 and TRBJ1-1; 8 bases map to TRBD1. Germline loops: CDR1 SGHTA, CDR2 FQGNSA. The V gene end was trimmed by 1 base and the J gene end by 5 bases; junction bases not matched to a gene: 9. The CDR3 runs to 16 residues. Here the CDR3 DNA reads TGTGCCAGCAGCTTAGTTGAGACAGGGGTGGGGACTGAAGCTTTCTTT. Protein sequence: CASSLVETGVGTEAFF.

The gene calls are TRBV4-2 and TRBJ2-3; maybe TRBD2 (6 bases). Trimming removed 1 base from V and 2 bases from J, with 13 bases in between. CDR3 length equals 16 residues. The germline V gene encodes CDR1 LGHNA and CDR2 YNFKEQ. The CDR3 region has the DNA TGTGCCAGCAGCCAAGTGGAGGGAAGCCTCACAGATACGCAGTATTTT. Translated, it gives CASSQVEGSLTDTQYF.

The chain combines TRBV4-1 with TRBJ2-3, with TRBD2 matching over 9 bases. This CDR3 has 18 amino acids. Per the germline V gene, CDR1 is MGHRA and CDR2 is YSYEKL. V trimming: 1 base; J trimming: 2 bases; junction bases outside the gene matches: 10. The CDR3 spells CASSQASGANRITDTQYF. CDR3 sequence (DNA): TGCGCCAGCAGCCAAGCTAGCGGGGCAAACCGAATCACAGATACGCAGTATTTT.

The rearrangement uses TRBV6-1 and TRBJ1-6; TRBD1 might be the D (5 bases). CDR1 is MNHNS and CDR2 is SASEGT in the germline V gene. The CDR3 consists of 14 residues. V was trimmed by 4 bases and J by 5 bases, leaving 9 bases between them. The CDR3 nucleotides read TGTGCCAGCAGTGGACAGACAAATAATTCACCCCTCCACTTT. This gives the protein CASSGQTNNSPLHF.

The CDR3 coding sequence is TGTGCCAGCCGGCCCGGGGGGGGGCCAATGAACACTGAAGCTTTCTTT. It yields the protein CASRPGGGPMNTEAFF. V gene TRBV5-5 combines with J gene TRBJ1-1, with D possibly matching TRBD1 (6 bases). Germline V gene lookup returns CDR1 SGHKS and CDR2 YYEKEE (reference sequence). This CDR3 is built from 16 residues. V lost 7 bases and J 0 bases, leaving 19 bases between the germline ends.

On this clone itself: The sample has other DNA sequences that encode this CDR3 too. The CDR3 reads CASSIQGANSPLHF. The CDR3 bases are TGTGCCAGTAGCATACAGGGGGCAAATTCACCCCTCCACTTT. V gene TRBV19 combines with J gene TRBJ1-6, with 9 bases lining up with TRBD1. CDR1 and CDR2 from the germline V gene are LNHDA and SQIVND (reference sequence). This CDR3 spans 14 amino acids. Trimming removed 6 bases from V and 7 bases from J; junction bases left unmatched: 4. The complete variable domain, with remaining parts taken from reference TRBV19 and TRBJ1-6, reads DGGITQSPKYLFRKEGQNVTLSCEQNLNHDAMYWYRQDPGQGLRLIYYSQIVNDFQKGDIAEGYSVSREKKESFPLTVTSAQKNPTAFYLCASSIQGANSPLHFGNGTRLTVT.

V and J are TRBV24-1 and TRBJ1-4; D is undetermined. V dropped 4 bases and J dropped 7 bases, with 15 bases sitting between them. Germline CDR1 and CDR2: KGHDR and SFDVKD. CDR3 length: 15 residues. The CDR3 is CATSDHDNGSEKLFF. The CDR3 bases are TGTGCCACCAGTGACCATGATAACGGTTCTGAAAAACTGTTTTTT.

CDR3 in amino acids: CATSDGLQGRGYTF. Written as DNA, the CDR3 is TGTGCCACCAGTGATGGCCTACAGGGCCGGGGCTACACCTTC. This chain joins TRBV24-1 and TRBJ1-2; maybe TRBD1 (6 bases). The V gene's germline CDR1 is KGHDR and CDR2 SFDVKD. CDR3 length: 14 amino acids. With 3 bases removed from V and 8 bases from J, the gap between germline ends came to 15 bases.

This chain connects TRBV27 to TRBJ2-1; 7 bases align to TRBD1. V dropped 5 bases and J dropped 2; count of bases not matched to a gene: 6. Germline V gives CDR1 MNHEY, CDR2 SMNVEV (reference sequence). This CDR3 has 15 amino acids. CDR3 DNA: TGTGCCAGCAGTATAGACAGGGAAACCTACAATGAGCAGTTCTTC. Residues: CASSIDRETYNEQFF.

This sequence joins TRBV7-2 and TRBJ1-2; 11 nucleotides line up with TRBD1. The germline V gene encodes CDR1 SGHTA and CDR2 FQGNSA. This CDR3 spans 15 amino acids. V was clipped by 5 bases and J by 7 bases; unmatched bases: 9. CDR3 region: CASSPLGQGARGYTF. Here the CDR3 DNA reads TGTGCCAGCAGCCCCCTCGGACAGGGGGCACGTGGCTACACCTTC.

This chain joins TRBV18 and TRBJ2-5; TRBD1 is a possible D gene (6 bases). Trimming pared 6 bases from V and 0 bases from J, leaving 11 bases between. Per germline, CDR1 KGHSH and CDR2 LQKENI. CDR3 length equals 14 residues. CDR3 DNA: TGTGCCAGCTCGACCCGGGACAACCAAGAGACCCAGTACTTC. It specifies CASSTRDNQETQYF.

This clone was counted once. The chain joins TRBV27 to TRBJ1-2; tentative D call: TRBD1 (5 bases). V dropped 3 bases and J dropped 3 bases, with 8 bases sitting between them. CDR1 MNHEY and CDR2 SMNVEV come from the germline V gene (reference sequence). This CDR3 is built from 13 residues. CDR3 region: CASSFGGYYGYTF. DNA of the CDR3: TGTGCCAGCAGTTTTGGGGGGTACTATGGCTACACCTTC.

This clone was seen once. CDR3 bases: TGTGCCACCAGTGATTTCAGTGGGGCAGTCCACGACAATGAGCAGTTCTTC. Translation gives CATSDFSGAVHDNEQFF. This chain connects TRBV24-1 to TRBJ2-1, with TRBD1 as a possible D gene (5 bases). Germline lookup yields CDR1 KGHDR and CDR2 SFDVKD. This CDR3 is built from 17 residues. Trimming took 1 base from V and 5 from J, leaving 17 bases between them.

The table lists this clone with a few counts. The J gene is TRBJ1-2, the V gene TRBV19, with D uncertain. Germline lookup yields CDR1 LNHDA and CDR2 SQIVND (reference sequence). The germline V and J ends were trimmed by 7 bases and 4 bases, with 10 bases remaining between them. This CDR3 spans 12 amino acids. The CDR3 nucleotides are TGTGCCAGTAAAGGAGAAGTCTATGGCTACACCTTC. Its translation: CASKGEVYGYTF.

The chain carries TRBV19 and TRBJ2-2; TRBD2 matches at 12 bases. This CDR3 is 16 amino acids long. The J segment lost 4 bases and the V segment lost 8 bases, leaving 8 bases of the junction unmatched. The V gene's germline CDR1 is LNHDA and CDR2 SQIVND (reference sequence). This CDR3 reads CASSTSGGAGTGELFF. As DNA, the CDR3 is TGTGCCAGTTCGACTAGCGGGGGCGCCGGCACCGGGGAGCTGTTTTTT.

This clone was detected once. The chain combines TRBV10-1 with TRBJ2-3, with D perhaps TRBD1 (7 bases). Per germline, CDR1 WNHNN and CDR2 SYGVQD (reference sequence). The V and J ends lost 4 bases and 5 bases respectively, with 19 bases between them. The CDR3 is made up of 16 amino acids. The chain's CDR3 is CASSAGGRGIKDTQYF. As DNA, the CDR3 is TGCGCCAGCAGTGCCGGGGGCAGGGGGATAAAAGATACGCAGTATTTT.